These T cell receptor beta chains were read from a single sample in a study of T cells after yellow fever vaccination. TCRdb re-analysed the 5' RACE reads in MiXCR, keeping a single row per CDR3 protein. The profile shows approximately 550,000 distinct CDR3 sequences, under 25% of them singletons. Sample: PBMCs, taken 15 days after the yellow fever booster vaccination. The origin of the receptors is a man aged 25 to 40 who received the YFV17D yellow fever vaccine. Each CDR3 is given with its conserved first and last residue. Fields, in order: J gene, V gene, CDR3 protein.

>TRBJ2-7|TRBV12-3/TRBV12-4
CASTLASAPGEQYF
>TRBJ2-3|TRBV20-1
CSARVPGVPDTQYF
>TRBJ2-2|TRBV7-2
CASSLVGSNTGELFF
>TRBJ2-1|TRBV4-1
CASSLMNNEQFF
>TRBJ2-1|TRBV28
CASSLLDRYNEQFF
>TRBJ2-5|TRBV29-1
CSAVGRKETQYF
>TRBJ2-3|TRBV7-8
CASSHSYTQYF
>TRBJ2-3|TRBV28
CASSFLPSGRSPDTQYF
>TRBJ1-5|TRBV7-2
CASSYQGEQPQHF
>TRBJ2-1|TRBV6-2/TRBV6-3
CASSRPGTSGRSHEQFF
>TRBJ2-2|TRBV20-1
CSATRGRVTGELFF
>TRBJ2-2|TRBV5-4
CASTRGTSGNTGELFF
>TRBJ2-7|TRBV6-2/TRBV6-3
CASSSHSGGYEQYF
>TRBJ2-3|TRBV28
CASSSGRGATDTQYF
>TRBJ2-1|TRBV6-2/TRBV6-3
CASSRVAGGLNEQFF
>TRBJ2-6|TRBV5-1
CASRTGESGANVLTF
>TRBJ2-2|TRBV4-2
CASSHFSRGGTGELFF
>TRBJ1-1|TRBV4-3
CASSQENKNTEAFF
>TRBJ1-2|TRBV9
CASSVGLGARGYTF
>TRBJ1-5|TRBV28
CASSSGVQPQHF
>TRBJ2-7|TRBV5-1
CASSLGGHEQYF
>TRBJ2-1|TRBV7-9
CASSLEPRLVDNNEQFF
>TRBJ2-7|TRBV2
CASSASLAGLSEQYF
>TRBJ2-5|TRBV20-1
CSARDADRVQETQYF
>TRBJ2-3|TRBV4-1
CASSHRSDGADTQYF
>TRBJ2-3|TRBV29-1
CSVKTGSSAGDTQYF
>TRBJ2-4|TRBV7-3
CASSLISGSGIQYF
>TRBJ2-7|TRBV7-2
CASSPGLAEAYEQYF